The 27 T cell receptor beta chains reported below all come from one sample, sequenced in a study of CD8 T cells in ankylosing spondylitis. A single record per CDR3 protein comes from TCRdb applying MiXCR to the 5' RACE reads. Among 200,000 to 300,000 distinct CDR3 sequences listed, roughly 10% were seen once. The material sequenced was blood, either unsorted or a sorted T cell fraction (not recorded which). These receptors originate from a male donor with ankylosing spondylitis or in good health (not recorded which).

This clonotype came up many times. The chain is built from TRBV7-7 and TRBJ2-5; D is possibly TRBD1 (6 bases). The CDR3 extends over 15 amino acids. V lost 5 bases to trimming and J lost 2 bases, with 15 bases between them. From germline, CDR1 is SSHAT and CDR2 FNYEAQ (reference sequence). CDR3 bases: TGTGCCAGCAGCCAGCGGACAGCCTCTCAAGAGACCCAGTACTTC. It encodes CASSQRTASQETQYF.

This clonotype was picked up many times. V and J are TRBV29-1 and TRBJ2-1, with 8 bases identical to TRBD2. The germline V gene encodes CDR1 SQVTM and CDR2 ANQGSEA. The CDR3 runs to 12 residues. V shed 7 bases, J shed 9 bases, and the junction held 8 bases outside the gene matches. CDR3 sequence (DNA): TGCAGCGCCCTCGGGGGGGTAGCTGAGCAGTTCTTC. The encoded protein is CSALGGVAEQFF.

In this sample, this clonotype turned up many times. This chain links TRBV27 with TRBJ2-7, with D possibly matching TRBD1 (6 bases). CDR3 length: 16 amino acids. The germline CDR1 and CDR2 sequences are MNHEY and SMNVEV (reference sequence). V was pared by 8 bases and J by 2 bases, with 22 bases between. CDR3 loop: CASALQGGAPTYEQYF. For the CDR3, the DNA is TGTGCCAGCGCCCTTCAAGGGGGAGCCCCTACCTACGAGCAGTACTTC.

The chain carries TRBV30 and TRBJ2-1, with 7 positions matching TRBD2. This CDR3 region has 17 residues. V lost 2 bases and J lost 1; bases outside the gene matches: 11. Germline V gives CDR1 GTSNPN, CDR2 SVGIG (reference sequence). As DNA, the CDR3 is TGTGCCTGGAGTATGGACTACGCGCGGGGGTCCTACAATGAGCAGTTCTTC. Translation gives CAWSMDYARGSYNEQFF.

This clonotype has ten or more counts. CDR3 protein: CASSQATDTQYF. CDR3 DNA: TGCGCCAGCAGCCAAGCAACAGATACGCAGTATTTT. The chain has TRBV5-1 and TRBJ2-3; no clear D gene. V was cut by 4 bases and J by 3 bases, with 6 bases left in between. The length of the CDR3 is 12 residues. Germline CDR1 is SGHRS and CDR2 is YFSETQ. Using reference TRBV5-1 and TRBJ2-3 for the parts outside the CDR3, the full variable domain is KAGVTQTPRYLIKTRGQQVTLSCSPISGHRSVSWYQQTPGQGLQFLFEYFSETQRNKGNFPGRFSGRQFSNSRSEMNVSTLELGDSALYLCASSQATDTQYFGPGTRLTVL.

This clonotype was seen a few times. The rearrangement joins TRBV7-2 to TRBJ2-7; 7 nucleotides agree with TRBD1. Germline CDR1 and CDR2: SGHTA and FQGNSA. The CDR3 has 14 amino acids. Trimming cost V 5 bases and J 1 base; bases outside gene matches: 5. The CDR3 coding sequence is TGTGCCAGCAGCGGGACAGCTTCTTCCTACGAGCAGTACTTC. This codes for CASSGTASSYEQYF.

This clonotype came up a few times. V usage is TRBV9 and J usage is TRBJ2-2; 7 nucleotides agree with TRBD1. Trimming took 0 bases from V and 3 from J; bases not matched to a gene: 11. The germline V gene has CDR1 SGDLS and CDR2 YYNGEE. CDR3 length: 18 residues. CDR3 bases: TGTGCCAGCAGCGTAGGACAGGGCGCGGGTCTCGACACCGGGGAGCTGTTTTTT. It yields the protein CASSVGQGAGLDTGELFF.

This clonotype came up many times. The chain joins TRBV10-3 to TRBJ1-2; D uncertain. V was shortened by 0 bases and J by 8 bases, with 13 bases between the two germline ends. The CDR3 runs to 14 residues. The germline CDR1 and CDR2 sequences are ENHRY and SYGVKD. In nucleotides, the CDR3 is TGTGCCATCAGTGAGTCGCTTGGCGCACGCGGCTACACCTTC. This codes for CAISESLGARGYTF.

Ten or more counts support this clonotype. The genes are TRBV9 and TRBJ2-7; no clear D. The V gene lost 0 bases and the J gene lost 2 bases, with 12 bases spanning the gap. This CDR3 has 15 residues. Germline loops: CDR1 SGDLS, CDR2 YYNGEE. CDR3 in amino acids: CASSVGGDSAYEQYF. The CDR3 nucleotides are TGTGCCAGCAGCGTAGGAGGCGATAGTGCCTACGAGCAGTACTTC.

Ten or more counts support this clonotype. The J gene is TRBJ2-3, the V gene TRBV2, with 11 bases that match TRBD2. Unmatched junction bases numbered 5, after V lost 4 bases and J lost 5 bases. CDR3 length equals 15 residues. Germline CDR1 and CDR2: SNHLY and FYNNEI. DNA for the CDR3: TGTGCCAGCAGTGTAACTAGCGGGAGAGAAGATACGCAGTATTTT. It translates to CASSVTSGREDTQYF.

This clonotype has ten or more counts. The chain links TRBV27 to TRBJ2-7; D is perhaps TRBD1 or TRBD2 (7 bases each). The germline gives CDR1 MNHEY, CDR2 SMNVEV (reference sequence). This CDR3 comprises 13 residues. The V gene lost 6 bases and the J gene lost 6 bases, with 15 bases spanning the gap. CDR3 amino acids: CASSYRGGREQYF. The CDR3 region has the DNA TGTGCCAGCAGCTACAGGGGAGGGCGCGAGCAGTACTTC.

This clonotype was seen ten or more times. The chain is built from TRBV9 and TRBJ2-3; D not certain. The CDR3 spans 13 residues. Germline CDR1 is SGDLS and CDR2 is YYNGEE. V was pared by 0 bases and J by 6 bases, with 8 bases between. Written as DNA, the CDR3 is TGTGCCAGCAGCGTAGCTCCCGGGGATACGCAGTATTTT. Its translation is CASSVAPGDTQYF.

CDR3 in amino acids: CASFYTGTGASVNTEAFF. The CDR3 DNA sequence: TGTGCCAGCTTCTATACCGGGACAGGGGCAAGTGTGAACACTGAAGCTTTCTTT. The V call is TRBV28, the J call TRBJ1-1, with 10 bases identical to TRBD1. The V segment lost 8 bases and the J segment 0 bases; nucleotides outside the gene matches: 15. CDR3 size: 18 residues. Germline CDR1 and CDR2: MDHEN and SYDVKM.

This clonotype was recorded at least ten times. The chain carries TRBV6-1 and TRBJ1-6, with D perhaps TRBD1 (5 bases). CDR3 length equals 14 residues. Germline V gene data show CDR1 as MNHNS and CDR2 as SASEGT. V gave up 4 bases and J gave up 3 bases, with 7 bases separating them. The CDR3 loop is CASSADSYNSPLHF. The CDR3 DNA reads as TGTGCCAGCAGTGCTGACAGCTATAATTCACCCCTCCACTTT.

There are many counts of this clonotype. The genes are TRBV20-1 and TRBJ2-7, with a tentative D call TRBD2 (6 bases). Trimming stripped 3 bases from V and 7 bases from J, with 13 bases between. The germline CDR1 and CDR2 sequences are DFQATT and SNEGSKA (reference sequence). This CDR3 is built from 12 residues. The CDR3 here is CSASIWGGEQYF. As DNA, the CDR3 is TGCAGTGCTAGTATCTGGGGAGGAGAGCAGTACTTC.

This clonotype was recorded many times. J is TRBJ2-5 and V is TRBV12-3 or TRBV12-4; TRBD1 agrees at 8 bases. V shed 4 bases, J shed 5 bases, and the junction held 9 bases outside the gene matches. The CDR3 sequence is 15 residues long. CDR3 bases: TGTGCCAGCAGTTGGGACAGGACTTTTCGGGAGACCCAGTACTTC. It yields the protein CASSWDRTFRETQYF.

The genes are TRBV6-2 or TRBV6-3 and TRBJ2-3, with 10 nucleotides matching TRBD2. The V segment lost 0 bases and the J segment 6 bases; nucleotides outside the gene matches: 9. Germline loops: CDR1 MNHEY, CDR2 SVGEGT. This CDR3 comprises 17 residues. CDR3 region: CASSYSVLAGVADTQYF. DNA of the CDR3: TGTGCCAGCAGTTACTCGGTTCTAGCGGGAGTCGCTGATACGCAGTATTTT.

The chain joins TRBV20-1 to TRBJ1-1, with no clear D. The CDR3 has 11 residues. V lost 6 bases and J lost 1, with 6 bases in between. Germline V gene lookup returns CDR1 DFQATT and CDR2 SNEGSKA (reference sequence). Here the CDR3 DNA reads TGCAGTGCCGGGGAGAACACTGAAGCTTTCTTT. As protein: CSAGENTEAFF.

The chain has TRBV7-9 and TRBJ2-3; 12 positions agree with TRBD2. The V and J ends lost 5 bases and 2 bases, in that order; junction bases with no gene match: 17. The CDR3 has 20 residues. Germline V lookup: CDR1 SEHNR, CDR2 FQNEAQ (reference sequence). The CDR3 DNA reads TGTGCCAGCAGCCCGAAGACTAGCGGGAGTGATGTTGGGGCCACAGATACGCAGTATTTT. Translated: CASSPKTSGSDVGATDTQYF.

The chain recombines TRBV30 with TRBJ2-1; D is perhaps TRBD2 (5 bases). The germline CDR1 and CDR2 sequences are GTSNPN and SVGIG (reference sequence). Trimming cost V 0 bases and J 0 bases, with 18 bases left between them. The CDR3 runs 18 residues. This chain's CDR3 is CAWSVYPGSPSSYNEQFF. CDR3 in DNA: TGTGCCTGGAGTGTATATCCGGGAAGCCCGAGCTCCTACAATGAGCAGTTCTTC. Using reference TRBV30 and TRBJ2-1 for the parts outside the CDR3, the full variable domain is SQTIHQWPATLVQPVGSPLSLECTVEGTSNPNLYWYRQAAGRGLQLLFYSVGIGQISSEVPQNLSASRPQDRQFILSSKKLLLSDSGFYLCAWSVYPGSPSSYNEQFFGPGTRLTVL.

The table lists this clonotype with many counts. DNA for the CDR3: TGTGCCAGCAGTGACGGAAAAGGAGCTAATGAAAAACTGTTTTTT. It yields the protein CASSDGKGANEKLFF. The chain uses TRBV2 and TRBJ1-4; no definite D call. Per germline, CDR1 SNHLY and CDR2 FYNNEI. This CDR3 has 15 amino acids. V was pared by 3 bases and J by 3 bases, with 11 bases between.

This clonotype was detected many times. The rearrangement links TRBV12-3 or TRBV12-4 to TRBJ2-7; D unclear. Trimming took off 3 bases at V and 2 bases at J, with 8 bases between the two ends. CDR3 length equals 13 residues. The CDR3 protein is CASSFTAPYEQYF. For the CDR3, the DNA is TGTGCCAGCAGTTTCACAGCCCCCTACGAGCAGTACTTC.

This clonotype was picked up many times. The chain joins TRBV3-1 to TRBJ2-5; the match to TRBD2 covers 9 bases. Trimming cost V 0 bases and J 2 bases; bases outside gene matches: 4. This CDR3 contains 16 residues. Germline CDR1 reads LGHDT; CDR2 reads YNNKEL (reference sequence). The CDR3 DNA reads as TGTGCCAGCAGCCAAGAGAGACTAGCGGTACAAGAGACCCAGTACTTC. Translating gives CASSQERLAVQETQYF.

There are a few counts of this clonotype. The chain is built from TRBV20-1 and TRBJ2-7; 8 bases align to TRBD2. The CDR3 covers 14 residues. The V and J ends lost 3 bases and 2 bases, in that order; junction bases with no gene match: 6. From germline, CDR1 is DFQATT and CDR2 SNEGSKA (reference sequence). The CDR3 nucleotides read TGCAGTGCTAGGAGAACTAGCGGAGCCTACGAGCAGTACTTC. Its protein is CSARRTSGAYEQYF.

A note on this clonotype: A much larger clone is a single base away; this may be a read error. CDR3 sequence: CASSYGQTVVRDGELFF. CDR3 bases: TGTGCCAGCAGTTACGGGCAGACAGTGGTTAGGGACGGGGAGCTGTTTTTT. The V call is TRBV6-5, the J call TRBJ2-2, with D possibly being TRBD1 (5 bases). The V end was cut by 2 bases, the J end by 7 bases, with 20 bases between. Germline values: CDR1 MNHEY, CDR2 SVGAGI. The length of the CDR3 is 17 residues.

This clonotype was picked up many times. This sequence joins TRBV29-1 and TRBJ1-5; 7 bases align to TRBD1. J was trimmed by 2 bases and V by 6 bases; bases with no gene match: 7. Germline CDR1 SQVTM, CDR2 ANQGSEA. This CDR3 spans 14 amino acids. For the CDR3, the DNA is TGCAGCGTCCTCGACAGGGTGGGCAATCAGCCCCAGCATTTT. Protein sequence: CSVLDRVGNQPQHF.

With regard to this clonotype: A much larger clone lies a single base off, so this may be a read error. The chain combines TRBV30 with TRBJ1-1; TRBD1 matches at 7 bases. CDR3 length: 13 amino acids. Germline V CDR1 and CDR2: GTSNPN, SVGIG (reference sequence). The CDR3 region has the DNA TGTGCCCGGAGTCGACAGGGTAACACTGAAGCTTTCTTT. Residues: CARSRQGNTEAFF.